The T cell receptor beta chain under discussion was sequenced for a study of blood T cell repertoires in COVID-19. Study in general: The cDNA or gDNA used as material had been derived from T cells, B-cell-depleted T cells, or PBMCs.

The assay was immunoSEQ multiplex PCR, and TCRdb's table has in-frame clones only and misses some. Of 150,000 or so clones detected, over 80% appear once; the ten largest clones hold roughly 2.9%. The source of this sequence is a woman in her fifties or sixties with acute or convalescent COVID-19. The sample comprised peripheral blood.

The CDR3 coding sequence is TGTGCCAGCAGCTTGGCGGCGGGATCTCTCCAGGAGACCCAGTACTTC. Residues: CASSLAAGSLQETQYF. This sequence joins TRBV5-4 and TRBJ2-5, with D possibly matching TRBD2 (6 bases). Germline values: CDR1 SGHNT, CDR2 YYREEE (reference sequence). V was shortened by 0 bases and J by 5 bases, with 17 bases between the two germline ends. The CDR3 totals 16 residues.